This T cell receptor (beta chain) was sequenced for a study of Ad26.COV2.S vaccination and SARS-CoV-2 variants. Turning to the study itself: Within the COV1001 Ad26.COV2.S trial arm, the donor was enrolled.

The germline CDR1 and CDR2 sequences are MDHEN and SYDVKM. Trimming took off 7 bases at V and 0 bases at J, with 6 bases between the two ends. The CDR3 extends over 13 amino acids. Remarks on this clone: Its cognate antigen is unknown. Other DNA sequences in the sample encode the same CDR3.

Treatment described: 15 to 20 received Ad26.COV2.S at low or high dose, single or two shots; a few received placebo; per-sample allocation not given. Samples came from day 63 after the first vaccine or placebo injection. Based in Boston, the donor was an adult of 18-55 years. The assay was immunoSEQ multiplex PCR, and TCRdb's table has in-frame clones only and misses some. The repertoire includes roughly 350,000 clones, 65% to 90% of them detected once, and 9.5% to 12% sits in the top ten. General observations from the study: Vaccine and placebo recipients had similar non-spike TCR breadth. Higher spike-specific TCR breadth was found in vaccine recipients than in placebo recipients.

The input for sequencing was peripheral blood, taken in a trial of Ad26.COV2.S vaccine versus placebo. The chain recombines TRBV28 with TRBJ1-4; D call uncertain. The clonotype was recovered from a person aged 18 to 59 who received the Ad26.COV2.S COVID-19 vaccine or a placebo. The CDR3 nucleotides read TGTGCCAGCATCCACGCAACTAATGAAAAACTGTTTTTT. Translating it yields CASIHATNEKLFF.